This entry lists 13 T cell receptor beta chains sequenced from one sample in a study of blood T cell repertoires in COVID-19. The data were produced by immunoSEQ multiplex PCR, yet TCRdb's version contains in-frame clones alone and is incomplete. The sample gives 110,000 or so clones, more than 80% of which show up once; about 4.8% is in the top ten. The source material was peripheral blood. The receptors were sampled from a woman in her 50s with acute or convalescent COVID-19.

The CDR3 region is CAVRQLSFSQPQHF. CDR3 coding DNA: TGTGCCGTTCGACAGTTAAGTTTCAGTCAGCCCCAGCATTTT. The rearrangement uses TRBV28 and TRBJ1-5, with D perhaps matching TRBD1 (5 bases). CDR3 length: 14 amino acids. CDR1 and CDR2 from the germline V gene are MDHEN and SYDVKM. V was trimmed by 11 bases and J by 6 bases, leaving 20 bases between them.

This rearrangement joins TRBV4-1 to TRBJ2-7; TRBD2 matches 7 bases. The CDR3 covers 14 residues. Germline CDR1 MGHRA, CDR2 YSYEKL. The V segment lost 1 base and the J segment 5 bases; nucleotides outside the gene matches: 5. The CDR3 is CASSQGEGLDEQYF. The CDR3 coding sequence is TGCGCCAGCAGCCAAGGGGAGGGGCTCGACGAGCAGTACTTC.

This chain links TRBV30 with TRBJ1-2, with D unclear. Looked up from germline, CDR1 is GTSNPN and CDR2 is SVGIG (reference sequence). Trimming took 2 bases from V and 10 from J, leaving 11 bases between them. The CDR3 extends over 11 amino acids. The DNA for the CDR3 is TGTGCCTGGAGTCCCCGGGAGCTCTACACCTTC. Translating gives CAWSPRELYTF.

The V call is TRBV7-3, the J call TRBJ2-2; D remains ambiguous. In germline, CDR1 is SGHTA, CDR2 FQGTGA. Trimming cost V 5 bases and J 0 bases, with 4 bases left between them. The CDR3 is 13 amino acids. This CDR3 is CASSPSNTGELFF. The CDR3 bases are TGTGCCAGCAGCCCATCGAACACCGGGGAGCTGTTTTTT.

The chain employs TRBV3-1 (or the pseudogene TRBV3-2) and TRBJ1-4; D not certain. Trimming left V 2 bases short and J 8 bases short, with 3 bases between. The length of the CDR3 is 11 residues. The germline gives CDR1 LGHDT, CDR2 YNNKEL (reference sequence). CDR3 sequence reads: CASSQQEKLFF. The CDR3 DNA is TGTGCCAGCAGCCAACAGGAAAAACTGTTTTTT.

The gene calls are TRBV7-3 and TRBJ1-2; D unclear. The CDR3 totals 18 residues. Germline-derived CDR1 and CDR2 are SGHTA and FQGTGA. V lost 7 bases, J lost 4 bases, and 28 bases lay in between. CDR3 loop: CASIPLEGSVPRIYGYTF. The CDR3 DNA sequence: TGTGCCAGCATCCCACTGGAGGGCTCCGTCCCCCGCATCTATGGCTACACCTTC.

The chain combines TRBV2 with TRBJ2-2; D possibly corresponds to TRBD1 (6 bases). The CDR3 is 14 residues long. V lost 4 bases to trimming and J lost 7 bases, with 13 bases between them. CDR1 is SNHLY, CDR2 FYNNEI, per germline. For the CDR3, the DNA is TGTGCCAGCAGTGGATCGAGGGGGAACGGGGAGCTGTTTTTT. It translates to CASSGSRGNGELFF.

The chain carries TRBV28 and TRBJ1-4, with D possibly matching TRBD1 (6 bases). The CDR3 has 13 residues. Germline loops: CDR1 MDHEN, CDR2 SYDVKM. V was cut by 4 bases and J by 8 bases, with 11 bases left in between. The CDR3 nucleotides read TGTGCCAGCAGTTCGGCAGGGGCGGAAAAACTGTTTTTT. It codes for CASSSAGAEKLFF.

The rearrangement uses TRBV4-1 and TRBJ1-2; D remains ambiguous. Germline CDR1 and CDR2: MGHRA and YSYEKL. There are 15 residues in the CDR3. With 4 bases removed from V and 3 bases from J, the gap between germline ends came to 15 bases. The CDR3, as DNA: TGCGCCAGCAGCCCCGTCTGGGAGGTTGACTATGGCTACACCTTC. Translating gives CASSPVWEVDYGYTF.

This clone has a handful of counts. This sequence joins TRBV2 and TRBJ2-5; 9 bases fit TRBD1. The J segment lost 4 bases and the V segment lost 5 bases, leaving 2 bases of the junction unmatched. CDR3 length equals 13 residues. The germline CDR1 and CDR2 sequences are SNHLY and FYNNEI. CDR3 protein: CASSRDRVETQYF. In DNA form, the CDR3 reads TGTGCCAGCAGTCGGGACAGGGTAGAGACCCAGTACTTC. Drawing the rest from reference TRBV2 and TRBJ2-5, the complete variable domain is EPEVTQTPSHQVTQMGQEVILRCVPISNHLYFYWYRQILGQKVEFLVSFYNNEISEKSEIFDDQFSVERPDGSNFTLKIRSTKLEDSAMYFCASSRDRVETQYFGPGTRLLVL.

The chain employs TRBV9 and TRBJ2-7, with 8 bases lining up with TRBD1. Germline V gene sequence: CDR1 SGDLS, CDR2 YYNGEE. The CDR3 is made up of 13 amino acids. V was clipped by 4 bases and J by 4 bases; unmatched bases: 4. The CDR3: CASSPTGGYEQYF. DNA of the CDR3: TGTGCCAGCAGCCCTACAGGGGGATACGAGCAGTACTTC.

CDR3 nucleotide sequence: TGTGCCAGCAGTTACTACTCGGAGAGGGCGCAGTATTTT. Its translation: CASSYYSERAQYF. The chain uses TRBV6-5 and TRBJ2-3; D possibly corresponds to TRBD2 (5 bases). This CDR3 contains 13 residues. V was pared by 1 base and J by 10 bases, with 12 bases between. Germline V lookup: CDR1 MNHEY, CDR2 SVGAGI.

The rearrangement links TRBV2 to TRBJ2-7; the match to TRBD2 covers 7 bases. Germline values: CDR1 SNHLY, CDR2 FYNNEI. This CDR3 has 13 amino acids. V trimming: 7 bases; J trimming: 4 bases; junction bases outside the gene matches: 7. As DNA, the CDR3 is TGTGCCAGCATAGGTCCGGGGGGATACGAGCAGTACTTC. Translating it yields CASIGPGGYEQYF.